This T cell receptor beta chain was documented in a study of cytomegalovirus exposure and HLA in healthy donors. About the research overall: HLA-typed donors were the source of approximately 86 million unique TCRs held in an early data release. Study conclusions and caveats: An analysis done earlier found most TCR beta V segments productive about 90% or about 30% of the time. The study listed roughly 160 cytomegalovirus-associated TCR beta chains.

Details on this clone: The target antigen is unknown.

The study ran its PCR with 60 Vbeta and 13 Jbeta primers. Profiled with immunoSEQ multiplex PCR; TCRdb holds only in-frame clones, not every one. The sample has more than 200,000 clones, nearly 80% seen once. Each donor was nominally healthy when sampled (though unrecorded immune exposures were likely). Germline CDR1 is LGHNT and CDR2 is FRNRAP. This CDR3 is built from 13 residues. Trimming stripped 1 base from V and 4 bases from J, with 7 bases between. V and J are TRBV12-5 and TRBJ2-5; tentatively, D is TRBD1 (6 bases). The sample taken for sequencing was PBMCs. The origin of this receptor is a man younger than 30 in good health and CMV-seronegative. The CDR3 nucleotides are TGTGCTAGTGGTTTGGCACAGGGAGAGACCCAGTACTTC. It codes for CASGLAQGETQYF.